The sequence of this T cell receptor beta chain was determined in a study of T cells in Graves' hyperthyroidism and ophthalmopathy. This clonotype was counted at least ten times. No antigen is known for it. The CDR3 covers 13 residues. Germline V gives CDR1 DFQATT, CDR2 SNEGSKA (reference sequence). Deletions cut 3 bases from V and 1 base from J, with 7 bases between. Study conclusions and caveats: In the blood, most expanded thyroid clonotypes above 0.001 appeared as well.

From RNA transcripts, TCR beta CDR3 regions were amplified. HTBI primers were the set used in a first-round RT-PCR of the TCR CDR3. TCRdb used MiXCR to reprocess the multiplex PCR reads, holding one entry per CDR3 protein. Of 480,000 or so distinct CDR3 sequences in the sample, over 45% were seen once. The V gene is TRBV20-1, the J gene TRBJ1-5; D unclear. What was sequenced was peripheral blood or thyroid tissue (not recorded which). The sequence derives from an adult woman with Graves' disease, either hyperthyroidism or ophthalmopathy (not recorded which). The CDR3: CSASFVSNQPQHF. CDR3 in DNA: TGCAGTGCTAGTTTTGTCAGCAATCAGCCCCAGCATTTT.